The 20 T cell receptor beta chains below come from one sample, sequenced in a study of cytomegalovirus exposure and HLA in healthy donors. In the PCR, 60 Vbeta and 13 Jbeta primers were used. Assay: immunoSEQ multiplex PCR; the TCRdb copy retains only in-frame clones and omits some. In the table there are 45,000 to 70,000 clones, 82% of which are singletons. What was sequenced was PBMCs. The receptors shown here come from a man aged 45-65 years in good health and CMV-seronegative.

The chain joins TRBV9 to TRBJ2-5; no clear D. CDR1 SGDLS and CDR2 YYNGEE come from the germline V gene. The CDR3 consists of 13 residues. The germline V and J ends were trimmed by 0 bases and 7 bases, with 10 bases remaining between them. In DNA, the CDR3 is TGTGCCAGCAGCGTAGCTACGGTTGGGACCCAGTACTTC. Its protein is CASSVATVGTQYF.

The V call is TRBV10-3, the J call TRBJ2-3; TRBD2 aligns across 9 bases. The CDR3 has 15 residues. Germline CDR1 ENHRY, CDR2 SYGVKD. V trimming: 5 bases; J trimming: 0 bases; junction bases outside the gene matches: 3. The CDR3 DNA reads as TGTGCCATCAGTTTAGCGGGGGATAGCACAGATACGCAGTATTTT. Protein sequence: CAISLAGDSTDTQYF.

A few counts support this clone. The rearrangement uses TRBV9 and TRBJ1-6, with TRBD1 as a possible D gene (5 bases). The CDR3 contains 17 residues. Trimming stripped 3 bases from V and 0 bases from J, with 13 bases between. In germline, CDR1 is SGDLS, CDR2 YYNGEE. This chain's CDR3 is CASSAWGGSSYNSPLHF. For the CDR3, the DNA is TGTGCCAGCAGCGCCTGGGGGGGGAGCTCCTATAATTCACCCCTCCACTTT.

The CDR3: CASSPGGTIQPQHF. The CDR3 DNA sequence: TGTGCCAGCAGCCCCGGCGGGACCATTCAGCCCCAGCATTTT. This chain links TRBV28 with TRBJ1-5, with a tentative D call TRBD1 (5 bases). Trimming pared 6 bases from V and 6 bases from J, leaving 15 bases between. Germline-derived CDR1 and CDR2 are MDHEN and SYDVKM. The CDR3 extends over 14 amino acids.

The V gene is TRBV4-1, the J gene TRBJ2-7, with D possibly matching TRBD1 (6 bases). The germline CDR1 and CDR2 sequences are MGHRA and YSYEKL. The CDR3 runs 14 residues. V dropped 1 base and J dropped 6 bases, with 13 bases sitting between them. CDR3: CASSQGGQGSEQYF. Here the CDR3 DNA reads TGCGCCAGCAGCCAAGGAGGGCAGGGGAGCGAGCAGTACTTC.

Worth noting for this clone: The sample contains more than one DNA sequence encoding this CDR3. This chain joins TRBV18 and TRBJ1-1; 12 positions agree with TRBD1. The germline V gene has CDR1 KGHSH and CDR2 LQKENI. J gave up 1 base and V 5 bases, and 2 bases lay outside the gene matches. This CDR3 is built from 15 residues. CDR3 bases: TGTGCCAGCTCAGGGACAGGGGGCCGGAACACTGAAGCTTTCTTT. It encodes CASSGTGGRNTEAFF.

The chain uses TRBV18 and TRBJ1-1, with D perhaps TRBD1 (5 bases). V lost 2 bases and J 1 base, leaving 5 bases between the germline ends. The length of the CDR3 is 13 residues. Germline CDR1 is KGHSH and CDR2 is LQKENI. CDR3 region: CASSPGQNTEAFF. In DNA form, the CDR3 reads TGTGCCAGCTCACCAGGACAGAACACTGAAGCTTTCTTT.

The rearrangement joins TRBV6-1 to TRBJ1-3; D may be TRBD1 (6 bases). Trimming pared 4 bases from V and 2 bases from J, leaving 9 bases between. CDR1 and CDR2 (germline): MNHNS, SASEGT. The CDR3 sequence is 14 residues long. The CDR3 nucleotides read TGTGCCAGCAGTGTGGGGACACCTGGAAACACCATATATTTT. Encoded protein: CASSVGTPGNTIYF.

V gene TRBV29-1 combines with J gene TRBJ2-3; D might be TRBD2 (6 bases). Germline V gene sequence: CDR1 SQVTM, CDR2 ANQGSEA. This CDR3 contains 14 residues. The germline V and J ends were trimmed by 6 bases and 0 bases, with 13 bases remaining between them. CDR3 loop: CSVAQGTSTDTQYF. The CDR3 nucleotides are TGCAGCGTAGCCCAAGGGACTAGCACAGATACGCAGTATTTT.

V gene TRBV10-3 combines with J gene TRBJ1-5, with D perhaps matching TRBD1 (5 bases). Germline assignment: CDR1 ENHRY and CDR2 SYGVKD. V shed 4 bases and J shed 7 bases, with 8 bases lying between them. The CDR3 has 12 amino acids. In nucleotides, the CDR3 is TGTGCCATCAGTGCGGGGGAACAGCCCCAGCATTTT. Its protein product is CAISAGEQPQHF.

This clone was detected a few times. This chain links TRBV7-8 with TRBJ2-1; possible D gene TRBD1, 5 bases. The germline V and J ends were trimmed by 3 bases and 7 bases, with 16 bases remaining between them. CDR1 is SGHVS and CDR2 is FQNEAQ in the germline V gene. The length of the CDR3 is 15 residues. This CDR3 is CASSFGRAPYNEQFF. CDR3 DNA: TGTGCCAGCAGCTTTGGCAGGGCCCCTTATAATGAGCAGTTCTTC.

Only a few counts were recorded for this clone. The chain recombines TRBV19 with TRBJ1-2; TRBD1 is a possible D gene (6 bases). Germline V gives CDR1 LNHDA, CDR2 SQIVND (reference sequence). Trimming took off 4 bases at V and 5 bases at J, with 32 bases between the two ends. The CDR3 has 20 residues. The CDR3 is CASSTNSLLLQGNAGYGYTF. CDR3 coding DNA: TGTGCCAGTAGTACAAATTCACTCCTTCTACAGGGAAACGCGGGTTATGGCTACACCTTC.

The chain employs TRBV19 and TRBJ2-7, with 8 bases fitting TRBD2. Trimming cost V 5 bases and J 7 bases; bases outside gene matches: 10. The CDR3 is made up of 14 amino acids. CDR1 is LNHDA, CDR2 SQIVND, per germline (reference sequence). The CDR3 protein is CASSPRGGRGEQYF. The DNA of the CDR3 is TGTGCCAGTAGTCCTCGGGGGGGCCGTGGGGAGCAGTACTTC.

V and J are TRBV5-6 and TRBJ2-1; D perhaps matches TRBD2 (6 bases). CDR1 SGHDT and CDR2 YYEEEE come from the germline V gene. This CDR3 spans 14 amino acids. Trimming pared 1 base from V and 5 bases from J, leaving 10 bases between. The CDR3 DNA follows: TGTGCCAGCAGCTTGCTGGAGGGCCACAATGAGCAGTTCTTC. It yields the protein CASSLLEGHNEQFF. Supplemented by reference TRBV5-6 and TRBJ2-1, the full variable domain reads DAGVTQSPTHLIKTRGQQVTLRCSPKSGHDTVSWYQQALGQGPQFIFQYYEEEERQRGNFPDRFSGHQFPNYSSELNVNALLLGDSALYLCASSLLEGHNEQFFGPGTRLTVL.

This clone was detected a few times. The genes are TRBV4-2 and TRBJ1-2; 10 positions match TRBD1. V lost 4 bases and J lost 2; bases outside the gene matches: 7. The CDR3 is 16 amino acids. CDR1 LGHNA and CDR2 YNFKEQ come from the germline V gene. CDR3 in DNA: TGTGCCAGCAGCCCTGGGACAGGGGATAACAACTATGGCTACACCTTC. Amino acids: CASSPGTGDNNYGYTF.

The genes are TRBV2 and TRBJ2-7; 10 nucleotides align to TRBD1. The V segment lost 5 bases and the J segment 4 bases; nucleotides outside the gene matches: 5. CDR1 is SNHLY and CDR2 is FYNNEI in the germline V gene. This CDR3 is 14 amino acids long. The CDR3 DNA is TGTGCCAGCAGTACTGACAGGGGGCGATACGAGCAGTACTTC. Its translation is CASSTDRGRYEQYF.

The rearrangement uses TRBV5-1 and TRBJ2-1; 11 bases fit TRBD1. CDR3 size: 15 residues. The germline V gene encodes CDR1 SGHRS and CDR2 YFSETQ. Trimming cost V 3 bases and J 3 bases; bases outside gene matches: 2. CDR3 DNA sequence: TGCGCCAGCAGCTGGGGACAGGGGGGCTACAATGAGCAGTTCTTC. Protein product: CASSWGQGGYNEQFF.

The chain employs TRBV9 and TRBJ2-2; tentative D call: TRBD1 (5 bases). Germline CDR1 and CDR2: SGDLS and YYNGEE. V shed 3 bases and J shed 5 bases, with 8 bases lying between them. The CDR3 extends over 13 amino acids. The CDR3: CASSGRQTGELFF. CDR3 sequence (DNA): TGTGCCAGCAGCGGGAGACAGACCGGGGAGCTGTTTTTT.

The V and J genes are TRBV12-5 and TRBJ2-3; possibly TRBD1 for D (6 bases). The CDR3 spans 14 residues. The ends were cut back, 9 bases at V and 1 base at J, with 14 bases in the middle. From germline, CDR1 is LGHNT and CDR2 FRNRAP. The CDR3 region has the DNA TGTGCTAGCACTCCCTCAGGGGGCACAGATACGCAGTATTTT. Its translation: CASTPSGGTDTQYF.

The rearrangement uses TRBV30 and TRBJ2-2; TRBD2 matches at 7 bases. The germline V gene encodes CDR1 GTSNPN and CDR2 SVGIG (reference sequence). CDR3 length equals 14 residues. The junction had 10 bases not matched to a gene; V was cut back by 8 bases and J by 4 bases. In nucleotides, the CDR3 is TGTGCCCAGACCGGGGGGTCGGTCACCGGGGAGCTGTTTTTT. Protein: CAQTGGSVTGELFF.